Detailed here is one T cell receptor beta chain. The sample is drawn from a study of blood T cell repertoires in COVID-19. For the study at large: Collection of acute and convalescent COVID-19 samples took place in the United States, Italy and Spain. T cells, B-cell-depleted T cells, or PBMCs provided the cDNA or gDNA that served as material.

Original processing notes: Reference gene primer amplification gave nucleated cell count estimates. Method: immunoSEQ multiplex PCR; TCRdb's copy keeps in-frame clones and lacks some. The V and J calls and clone size are taken from that table; D and trimming were inferred from the DNA. The sample consists of more than 200,000 clones, approximately 86% of them appearing once. The CDR3 extends over 13 amino acids. The V gene lost 5 bases and the J gene lost 5 bases, with 13 bases spanning the gap. CDR1 is SGHAT, CDR2 FQDESV, per germline (reference sequence). The chain carries TRBV11-1 and TRBJ2-7; no definite D call. Specimen: peripheral blood. The sequence was collected from a human donor in a cohort sampled during active COVID-19. The CDR3 region has the DNA TGTGCCAGCAGCCCAAGCAGGTTCCACGAGCAGTACTTC. Protein product: CASSPSRFHEQYF.